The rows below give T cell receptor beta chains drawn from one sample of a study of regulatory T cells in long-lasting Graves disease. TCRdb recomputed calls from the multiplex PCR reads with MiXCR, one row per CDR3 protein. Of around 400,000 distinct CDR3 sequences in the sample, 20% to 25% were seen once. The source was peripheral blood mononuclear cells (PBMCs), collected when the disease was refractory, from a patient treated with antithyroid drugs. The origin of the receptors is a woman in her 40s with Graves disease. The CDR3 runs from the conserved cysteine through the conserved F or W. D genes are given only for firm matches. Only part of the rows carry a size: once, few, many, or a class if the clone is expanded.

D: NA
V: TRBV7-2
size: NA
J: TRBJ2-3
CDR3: CASSSRTGADTQYF
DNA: TGTGCCAGCAGCTCCCGGACCGGGGCAGATACGCAGTATTTT

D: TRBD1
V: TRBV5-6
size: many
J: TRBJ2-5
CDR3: CASSSTGRETQYF
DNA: TGTGCCAGCAGCTCGACAGGGCGAGAGACCCAGTACTTC

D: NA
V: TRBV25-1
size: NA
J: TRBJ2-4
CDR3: CASSRRVAKNIQYF
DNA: TGTGCCAGCAGTAGAAGGGTAGCCAAAAACATTCAGTACTTC

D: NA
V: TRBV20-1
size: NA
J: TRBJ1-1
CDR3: CSFDVDGGFTEAFF
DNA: TGCAGTTTTGATGTAGATGGGGGGTTCACTGAAGCTTTCTTT

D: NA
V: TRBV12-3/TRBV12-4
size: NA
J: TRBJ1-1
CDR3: CASSIPRGGGLNTEAFF
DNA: TGTGCCAGCAGCATCCCGAGGGGGGGGGGATTGAACACTGAAGCTTTCTTT

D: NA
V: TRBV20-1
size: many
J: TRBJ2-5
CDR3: CSANGAAQETQYF
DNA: TGCAGTGCTAACGGGGCAGCACAAGAGACCCAGTACTTC

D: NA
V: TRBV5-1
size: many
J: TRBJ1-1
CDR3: CASSLEGLNTEAFF
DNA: TGTGCCAGCAGCTTAGAGGGATTGAACACTGAAGCTTTCTTT

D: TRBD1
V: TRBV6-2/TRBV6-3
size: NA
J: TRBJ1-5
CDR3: CASSPMDRGNQPQHF
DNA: TGTGCCAGCAGTCCAATGGACAGGGGAAATCAGCCCCAGCATTTT

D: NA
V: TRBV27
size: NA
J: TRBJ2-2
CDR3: CASSLYLTGELFF
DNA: TGTGCCAGCAGTTTGTATCTCACCGGGGAGCTGTTTTTT

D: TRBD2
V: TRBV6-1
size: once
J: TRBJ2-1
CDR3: CASSPPTSGSNEQFF
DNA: TGTGCCAGCAGCCCCCCGACTAGCGGGAGCAATGAGCAGTTCTTC

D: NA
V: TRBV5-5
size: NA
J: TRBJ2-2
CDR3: CATPSGSGELFF
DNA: TGTGCCACCCCTTCGGGATCCGGGGAGCTGTTTTTT

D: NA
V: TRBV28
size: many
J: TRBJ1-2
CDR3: CASSTLREVLFYGYTF
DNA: TGTGCCAGCAGTACATTGAGGGAAGTGCTCTTCTATGGCTACACCTTC

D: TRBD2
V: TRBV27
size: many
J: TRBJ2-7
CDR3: CASSLGTSGNEQYF
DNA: TGTGCCAGCAGTCTGGGGACTAGCGGGAACGAGCAGTACTTC

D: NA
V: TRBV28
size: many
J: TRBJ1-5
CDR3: CASSSRWGERGQPQHF
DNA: TGTGCCAGCAGTTCCAGGTGGGGGGAACGCGGTCAGCCCCAGCATTTT

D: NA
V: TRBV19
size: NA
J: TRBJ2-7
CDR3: CASSQRQGGFDEQYF
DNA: TGTGCCAGTAGTCAGCGTCAGGGGGGGTTTGACGAGCAGTACTTC

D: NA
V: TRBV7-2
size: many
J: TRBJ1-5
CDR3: CASSISRTVGQPQHF
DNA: TGTGCCAGCAGCATATCCCGGACAGTGGGTCAGCCCCAGCATTTT

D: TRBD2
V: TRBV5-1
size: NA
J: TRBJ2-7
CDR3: CASSWVRGEGSSYEQYF
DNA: TGCGCCAGCAGCTGGGTTCGGGGGGAGGGGTCCTCCTACGAGCAGTACTTC

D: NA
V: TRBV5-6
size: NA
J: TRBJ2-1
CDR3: CASSLVWSYNEQFF
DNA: TGTGCCAGCAGCTTGGTTTGGTCCTACAATGAGCAGTTCTTC

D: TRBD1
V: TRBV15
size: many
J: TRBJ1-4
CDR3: CATSSLTGSDEKLFF
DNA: TGTGCCACCAGCAGTCTGACAGGGTCTGATGAAAAACTGTTTTTT

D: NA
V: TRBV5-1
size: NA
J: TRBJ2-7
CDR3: CASSLVGDGSMQYF
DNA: TGCGCCAGCAGCCTGGTGGGCGACGGCTCGATGCAGTACTTC

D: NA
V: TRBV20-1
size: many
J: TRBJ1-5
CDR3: CSADRDGSNQPQHF
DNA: TGCAGTGCTGACCGGGACGGATCCAATCAGCCCCAGCATTTT

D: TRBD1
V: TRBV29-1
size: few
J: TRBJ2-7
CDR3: CSVCTGGSTYEQYF
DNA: TGCAGCGTTTGCACAGGGGGATCAACCTACGAGCAGTACTTC